Listed below are T cell receptor beta chains from one sample, sequenced in a study of type 1 and type 2 diabetes patients. Each CDR3 protein is one row after TCRdb ran MiXCR on the multiplex PCR reads. The data hold fewer than 300,000 distinct CDR3 sequences, with 40% to 50% observed a single time. Sequencing used peripheral blood mononuclear cells (PBMCs). These receptors were taken from a man younger than 30 with type 2 diabetes. The CDR3 runs from the conserved cysteine through the conserved F or W. A D gene is named only where the DNA matches it firmly. Rows give clone size only sometimes, using once, few, many, or a class for an expanded clone.

d_gene: .; j_gene: TRBJ2-7; v_gene: TRBV5-1; abundance: .; len: 14; CDR3nt: TGCGCCAGCAGCTTGCAGAGCAGCTCCTACGAGCAGTACTTC; CDR3aa: CASSLQSSSYEQYF
d_gene: .; j_gene: TRBJ1-2; v_gene: TRBV19; abundance: .; len: 13; CDR3nt: TGTGCCAGCAGTGACGCCACAGGGTCCGGCTACACCTTC; CDR3aa: CASSDATGSGYTF
d_gene: TRBD1; j_gene: TRBJ1-5; v_gene: TRBV15; abundance: .; len: 13; CDR3nt: TGTGCCACCGGGAGACAGGGAAATCAGCCCCAGCATTTT; CDR3aa: CATGRQGNQPQHF
d_gene: TRBD1; j_gene: TRBJ1-2; v_gene: TRBV20-1; abundance: .; len: 16; CDR3nt: TGCAGTGCTAGACAACTAAAACTCGGACAGGAGCGGGGCTACACCTTC; CDR3aa: CSARQLKLGQERGYTF
d_gene: .; j_gene: TRBJ1-5; v_gene: TRBV5-1; abundance: few; len: 14; CDR3nt: TGCGCCAGCAGCTTAGGGGCCGACAATCAGCCCCAGCATTTT; CDR3aa: CASSLGADNQPQHF
d_gene: .; j_gene: TRBJ2-1; v_gene: TRBV29-1; abundance: .; len: 14; CDR3nt: TGCAGCGTTAACGGCGGGGACTCAGGTAATGAGCAGTTCTTC; CDR3aa: CSVNGGDSGNEQFF
d_gene: .; j_gene: TRBJ2-1; v_gene: TRBV19; abundance: .; len: 12; CDR3nt: TGTGCCAGTAGTATTGTCGGAAATGAGCAGTTCTTC; CDR3aa: CASSIVGNEQFF
d_gene: TRBD2; j_gene: TRBJ2-2; v_gene: TRBV5-1; abundance: .; len: 16; CDR3nt: TGCGCCAGCAGCACCTTAGCGGGAGCGAACACCGGGGAGCTGTTTTTT; CDR3aa: CASSTLAGANTGELFF
d_gene: TRBD1; j_gene: TRBJ2-7; v_gene: TRBV7-8; abundance: few; len: 15; CDR3nt: TGTGCCAGCAGCCGGACCGGGACAGGAGAAAACGAGCAGTACTTC; CDR3aa: CASSRTGTGENEQYF
d_gene: .; j_gene: TRBJ1-3; v_gene: TRBV4-1; abundance: .; len: 17; CDR3nt: TGTGCCAGCAGCCAAGATGTGTGGCGAGTGGGTGGAAACACCATATATTTT; CDR3aa: CASSQDVWRVGGNTIYF
d_gene: .; j_gene: TRBJ2-7; v_gene: TRBV29-1; abundance: .; len: 15; CDR3nt: TGCAGCGTTGTAGGGGGGGCAGGAAGCTCCTACGAGCAGTACTTC; CDR3aa: CSVVGGAGSSYEQYF
d_gene: TRBD1; j_gene: TRBJ2-5; v_gene: TRBV30; abundance: .; len: 13; CDR3nt: TGTGCCTGGAACAGGGGGCTGCAAGAGACCCAGTACTTC; CDR3aa: CAWNRGLQETQYF
d_gene: TRBD2; j_gene: TRBJ2-7; v_gene: TRBV6-1; abundance: .; len: 13; CDR3nt: TGTGCCAGCAAGGCGGGGGGACCCTACGAGCAGTACTTC; CDR3aa: CASKAGGPYEQYF
d_gene: .; j_gene: TRBJ2-2; v_gene: TRBV7-8; abundance: .; len: 16; CDR3nt: TGTGCCAGCAGCTTAGGGACAGCCCTAGCCACCGGGGAGCTGTTTTTT; CDR3aa: CASSLGTALATGELFF
d_gene: .; j_gene: TRBJ1-2; v_gene: TRBV19; abundance: .; len: 15; CDR3nt: TGTGCCAGTAGTATTAGTGCCGGGGGGGGATCTGGCTACACCTTC; CDR3aa: CASSISAGGGSGYTF
d_gene: TRBD1; j_gene: TRBJ2-1; v_gene: TRBV28; abundance: once; len: 19; CDR3nt: TGTGCCATCGAGGCGGAGAGACAAAAAACAGGGGGTCGCTACAATGAGCAGTTCTTC; CDR3aa: CAIEAERQKTGGRYNEQFF
d_gene: TRBD1; j_gene: TRBJ2-7; v_gene: TRBV7-8; abundance: .; len: 14; CDR3nt: TGTGCCAGCAGCTCGCCGGACAGGGGTGACGAGCAGTACTTC; CDR3aa: CASSSPDRGDEQYF
d_gene: .; j_gene: TRBJ1-1; v_gene: TRBV7-3; abundance: .; len: 14; CDR3nt: TGCGCCAGCAGCTTGGCCGGGGGATACACTGAAGCTTTCTTT; CDR3aa: CASSLAGGYTEAFF
d_gene: .; j_gene: TRBJ1-2; v_gene: TRBV19; abundance: .; len: 11; CDR3nt: TGTGCCAGTACTTACAAAGGTGGCTACACCTTC; CDR3aa: CASTYKGGYTF
d_gene: TRBD1; j_gene: TRBJ2-7; v_gene: TRBV20-1; abundance: few; len: 13; CDR3nt: TGCAGTGCTGCGACAGGGATTCGCTACGAGCAGTACTTC; CDR3aa: CSAATGIRYEQYF
d_gene: TRBD1; j_gene: TRBJ2-7; v_gene: TRBV6-5; abundance: .; len: 18; CDR3nt: TGTGCCAGCAGCGCAGAAACTACAGGGGGCTTTTTCTCCTACGAGCAGTACTTC; CDR3aa: CASSAETTGGFFSYEQYF
d_gene: TRBD2; j_gene: TRBJ2-3; v_gene: TRBV20-1; abundance: .; len: 14; CDR3nt: TGCAGTGCTAGGGTAGCGGGCGTGATAGATACGCAGTATTTT; CDR3aa: CSARVAGVIDTQYF
d_gene: .; j_gene: TRBJ1-6; v_gene: TRBV6-5; abundance: .; len: 14; CDR3nt: TGTGCCAGCAGCGTAACAGCAGACAATTCACCCCTCCACTTT; CDR3aa: CASSVTADNSPLHF
d_gene: .; j_gene: TRBJ2-3; v_gene: TRBV7-7; abundance: .; len: 14; CDR3nt: TGTGCCAGCAGCTTCGTCTCAGAGGGGTTTACGCAGTATTTT; CDR3aa: CASSFVSEGFTQYF
d_gene: TRBD1; j_gene: TRBJ2-7; v_gene: TRBV7-6; abundance: few; len: 17; CDR3nt: TGTGCCAGCAGCTTGCAATTCCATGGGGACAGCATCTACGAGCAGTACTTC; CDR3aa: CASSLQFHGDSIYEQYF
d_gene: .; j_gene: TRBJ1-1; v_gene: TRBV15; abundance: many; len: 14; CDR3nt: TGTGCCACCAGCAGAGGGGCAGGGATCACTGAAGCTTTCTTT; CDR3aa: CATSRGAGITEAFF
d_gene: TRBD1; j_gene: TRBJ2-2; v_gene: TRBV2; abundance: .; len: 16; CDR3nt: TGTGCCAGCAGCTCCTGGACAGGGGGATTTTCCGGGGAGCTGTTTTTT; CDR3aa: CASSSWTGGFSGELFF
d_gene: .; j_gene: TRBJ2-5; v_gene: TRBV20-1; abundance: few; len: 14; CDR3nt: TGCAGTGCTAGAGATCGTACAGCACAAGAGACCCAGTACTTC; CDR3aa: CSARDRTAQETQYF
d_gene: .; j_gene: TRBJ1-1; v_gene: TRBV24-1; abundance: .; len: 15; CDR3nt: TGTGCCACCAGTGGCAGAGACAGTCGAGGCACTAAAGCTTTCTTT; CDR3aa: CATSGRDSRGTKAFF
d_gene: .; j_gene: TRBJ2-7; v_gene: TRBV20-1; abundance: .; len: 14; CDR3nt: TGCAGTGCTAGAGAGTGGGACGGACCTTACGAGCAGTACTTC; CDR3aa: CSAREWDGPYEQYF
d_gene: .; j_gene: TRBJ2-3; v_gene: TRBV4-1; abundance: .; len: 15; CDR3nt: TGCGCCAGCAGCCGGACAGACGCCCTGACAGATACGCAGTATTTT; CDR3aa: CASSRTDALTDTQYF
d_gene: .; j_gene: TRBJ2-5; v_gene: TRBV7-6; abundance: .; len: 15; CDR3nt: TGTGCCAGCAGTTCCAACAGGGTGGTGGGGGAGACCCAGTACTTC; CDR3aa: CASSSNRVVGETQYF
d_gene: .; j_gene: TRBJ1-5; v_gene: TRBV15; abundance: .; len: 16; CDR3nt: TGTGCCACCAGCAGACGCCGGGACGGGAACAATCAGCCCCAGCATTTT; CDR3aa: CATSRRRDGNNQPQHF
d_gene: TRBD1; j_gene: TRBJ1-1; v_gene: TRBV5-1; abundance: .; len: 17; CDR3nt: TGCGCCAGCAGCCCTGCCACCGGGGGGACAGCCTACACTGAAGCTTTCTTT; CDR3aa: CASSPATGGTAYTEAFF
d_gene: .; j_gene: TRBJ2-2; v_gene: TRBV7-3; abundance: .; len: 17; CDR3nt: TGTGCCAGCAGCTTACGGTCCAGCGCCGGGTGGACCGGGGAGCTGTTTTTT; CDR3aa: CASSLRSSAGWTGELFF
d_gene: .; j_gene: TRBJ2-7; v_gene: TRBV4-2; abundance: .; len: 15; CDR3nt: TGTGCCAGCAGCCATTCAGGGACACCCTCATACGAGCAGTACTTC; CDR3aa: CASSHSGTPSYEQYF
d_gene: .; j_gene: TRBJ2-6; v_gene: TRBV20-1; abundance: .; len: 18; CDR3nt: TGCAGTGCTAGAGATGGCGCTCCCCAAACCTCCGGGGCCAACGTCCTGACTTTC; CDR3aa: CSARDGAPQTSGANVLTF
d_gene: .; j_gene: TRBJ2-7; v_gene: TRBV7-2; abundance: .; len: 19; CDR3nt: TGTGCCAGCAGCTTAACCCCGAATACAGCCCCGGGCGACTCCTACGAGCAGTACTTC; CDR3aa: CASSLTPNTAPGDSYEQYF
d_gene: .; j_gene: TRBJ2-7; v_gene: TRBV7-2; abundance: few; len: 13; CDR3nt: TGTGCCAGCAGCTCAGACCGGAGGTACGAGCAGTACTTC; CDR3aa: CASSSDRRYEQYF
d_gene: .; j_gene: TRBJ1-2; v_gene: TRBV30; abundance: .; len: 14; CDR3nt: TGTGCCAGTAGTATTGGGGGGTCGGGCTATGGCTACACCTTC; CDR3aa: CASSIGGSGYGYTF
d_gene: .; j_gene: TRBJ2-6; v_gene: TRBV24-1; abundance: few; len: 18; CDR3nt: TGTGCCACCAGTGATGTTGGACACCCAAACTCTGGGGCCAACGTCCTGACTTTC; CDR3aa: CATSDVGHPNSGANVLTF
d_gene: .; j_gene: TRBJ1-2; v_gene: TRBV10-3; abundance: once; len: 12; CDR3nt: TGTGCCATCAGTGACCTTACATATGGCTACACCTTC; CDR3aa: CAISDLTYGYTF